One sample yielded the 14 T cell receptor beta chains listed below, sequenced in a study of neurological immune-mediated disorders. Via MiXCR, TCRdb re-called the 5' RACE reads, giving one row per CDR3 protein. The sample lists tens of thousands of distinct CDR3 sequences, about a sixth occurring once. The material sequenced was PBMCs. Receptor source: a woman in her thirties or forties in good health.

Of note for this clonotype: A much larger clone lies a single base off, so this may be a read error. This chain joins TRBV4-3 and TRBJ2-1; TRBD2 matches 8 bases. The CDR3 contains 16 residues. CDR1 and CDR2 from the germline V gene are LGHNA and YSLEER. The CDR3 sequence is CASSQSTSGGYNEPFF. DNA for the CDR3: TGCGCCAGCAGCCAAAGTACCAGCGGGGGCTACAATGAGCCGTTCTTC.

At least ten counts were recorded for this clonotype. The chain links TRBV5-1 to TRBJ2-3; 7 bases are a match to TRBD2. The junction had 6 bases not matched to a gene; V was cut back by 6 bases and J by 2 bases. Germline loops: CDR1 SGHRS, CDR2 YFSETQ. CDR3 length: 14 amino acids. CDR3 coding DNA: TGCGCCAGCAAAACGGGGGGACCCACAGATACGCAGTATTTT. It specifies CASKTGGPTDTQYF.

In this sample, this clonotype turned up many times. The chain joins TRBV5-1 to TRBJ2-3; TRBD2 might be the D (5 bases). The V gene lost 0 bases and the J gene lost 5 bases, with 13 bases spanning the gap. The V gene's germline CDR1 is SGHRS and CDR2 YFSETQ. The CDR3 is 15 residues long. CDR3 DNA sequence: TGCGCCAGCAGCTTGGCGGCTAGCTTTGGAGATACGCAGTATTTT. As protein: CASSLAASFGDTQYF.

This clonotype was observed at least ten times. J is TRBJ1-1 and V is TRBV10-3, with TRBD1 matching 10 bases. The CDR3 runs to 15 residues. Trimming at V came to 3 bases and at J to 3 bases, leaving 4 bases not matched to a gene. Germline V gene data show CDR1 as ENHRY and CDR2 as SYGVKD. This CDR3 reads CAISDGQGGDTEAFF. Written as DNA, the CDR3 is TGTGCCATCAGTGATGGACAGGGGGGTGACACTGAAGCTTTCTTT.

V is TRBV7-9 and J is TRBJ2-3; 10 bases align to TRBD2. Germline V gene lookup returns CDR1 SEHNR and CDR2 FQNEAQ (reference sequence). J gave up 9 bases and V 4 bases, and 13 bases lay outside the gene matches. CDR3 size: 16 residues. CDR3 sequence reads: CASSWSASGRSETQYF. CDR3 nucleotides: TGTGCCAGCAGCTGGAGCGCTAGCGGGAGATCGGAGACGCAGTATTTT.

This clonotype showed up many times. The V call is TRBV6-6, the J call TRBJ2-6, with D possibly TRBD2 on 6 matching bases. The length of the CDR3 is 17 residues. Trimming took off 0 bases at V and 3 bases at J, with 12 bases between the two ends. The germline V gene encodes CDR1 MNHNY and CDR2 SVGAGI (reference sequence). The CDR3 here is CASSYSDGGGGANVLTF. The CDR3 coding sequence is TGTGCCAGCAGTTACTCGGATGGGGGAGGTGGGGCCAACGTCCTGACTTTC.

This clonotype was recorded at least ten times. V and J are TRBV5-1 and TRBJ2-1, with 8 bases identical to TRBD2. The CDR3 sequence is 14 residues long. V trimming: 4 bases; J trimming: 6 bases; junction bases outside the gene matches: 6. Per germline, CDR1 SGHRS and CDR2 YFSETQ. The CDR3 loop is CASSRTSFTNEQFF. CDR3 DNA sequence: TGCGCCAGCAGCAGGACTAGCTTCACCAATGAGCAGTTCTTC. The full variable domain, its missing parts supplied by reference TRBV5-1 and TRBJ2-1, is KAGVTQTPRYLIKTRGQQVTLSCSPISGHRSVSWYQQTPGQGLQFLFEYFSETQRNKGNFPGRFSGRQFSNSRSEMNVSTLELGDSALYLCASSRTSFTNEQFFGPGTRLTVL.

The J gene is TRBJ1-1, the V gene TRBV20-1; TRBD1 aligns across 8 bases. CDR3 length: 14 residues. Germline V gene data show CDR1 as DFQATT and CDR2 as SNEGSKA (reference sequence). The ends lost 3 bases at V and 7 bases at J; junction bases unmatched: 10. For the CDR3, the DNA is TGCAGTGCTAGTAATAACCAGGGGGCTGGTGAAGCTTTCTTT. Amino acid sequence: CSASNNQGAGEAFF.

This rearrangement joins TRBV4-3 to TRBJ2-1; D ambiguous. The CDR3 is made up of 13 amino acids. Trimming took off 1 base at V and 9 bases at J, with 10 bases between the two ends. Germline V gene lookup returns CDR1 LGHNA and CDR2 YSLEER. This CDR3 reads CASSQALISEQFF. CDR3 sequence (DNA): TGCGCCAGCAGCCAAGCCCTCATCAGTGAGCAGTTCTTC.

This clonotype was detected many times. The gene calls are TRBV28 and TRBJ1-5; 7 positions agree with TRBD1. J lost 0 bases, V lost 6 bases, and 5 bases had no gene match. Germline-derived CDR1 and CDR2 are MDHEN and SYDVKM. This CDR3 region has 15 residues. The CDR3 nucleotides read TGTGCCAGCAGCTTAGGACAGGTTAGCAATCAGCCCCAGCATTTT. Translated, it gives CASSLGQVSNQPQHF.

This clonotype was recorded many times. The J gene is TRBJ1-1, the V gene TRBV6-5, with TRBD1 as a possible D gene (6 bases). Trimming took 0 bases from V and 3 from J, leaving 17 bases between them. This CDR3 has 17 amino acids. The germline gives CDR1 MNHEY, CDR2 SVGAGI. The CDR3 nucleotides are TGTGCCAGCAGTTACTCCCGGGACAAGGATATTGACACTGAAGCTTTCTTT. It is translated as CASSYSRDKDIDTEAFF.

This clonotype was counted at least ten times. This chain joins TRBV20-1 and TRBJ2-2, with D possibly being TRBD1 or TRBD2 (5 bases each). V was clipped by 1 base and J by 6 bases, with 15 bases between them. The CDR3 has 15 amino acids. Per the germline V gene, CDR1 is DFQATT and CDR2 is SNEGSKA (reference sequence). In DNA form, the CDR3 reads TGCAGTGCTAGAGTAAACGCAGGGACCCCCGGGGAGCTGTTTTTT. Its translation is CSARVNAGTPGELFF.

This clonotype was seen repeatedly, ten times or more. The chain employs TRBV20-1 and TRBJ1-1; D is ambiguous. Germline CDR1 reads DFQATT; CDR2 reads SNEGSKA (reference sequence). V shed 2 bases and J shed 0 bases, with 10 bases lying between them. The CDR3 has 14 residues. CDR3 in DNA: TGCAGTGCTAGAATGGACGGATTGAACACTGAAGCTTTCTTT. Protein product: CSARMDGLNTEAFF.

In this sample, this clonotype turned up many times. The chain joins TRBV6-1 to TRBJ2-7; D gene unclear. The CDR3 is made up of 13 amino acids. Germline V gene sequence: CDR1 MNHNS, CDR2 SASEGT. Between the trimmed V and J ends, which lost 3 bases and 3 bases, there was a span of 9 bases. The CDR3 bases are TGTGCCAGCAGTGATTCTTCCGGCTACGAGCAGTACGTC. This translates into CASSDSSGYEQYV.